Each of the 3 T cell receptor beta chains below was sequenced from the same sample in a study of T cells in Graves' hyperthyroidism and ophthalmopathy. Template material for amplifying TCR beta CDR3 regions consisted of RNA transcripts. Carried out on the TCR CDR3, a first-round RT-PCR used the HTBI primer set. A single record per CDR3 protein comes from TCRdb applying MiXCR to the multiplex PCR reads. The sample contains under 700,000 distinct CDR3 sequences, 16% of which appear only once. Sequences were obtained from blood. Every receptor here comes from a woman between 18 and 30 years old with Graves' hyperthyroidism.

The V gene is TRBV6-2 or TRBV6-3, the J gene TRBJ1-1, with D unclear. The CDR3 is 12 amino acids. Germline V gene sequence: CDR1 MNHEY, CDR2 SVGEGT. Trimming cost V 7 bases and J 2 bases, with 8 bases left between them. The CDR3 region has the DNA TGTGCCAGCACAAACAGCAACACTGAAGCTTTCTTT. It is translated as CASTNSNTEAFF.

This clonotype occurred many times. The genes are TRBV29-1 and TRBJ1-2, with 12 bases matching TRBD1. J gave up 4 bases and V 6 bases, and 12 bases lay outside the gene matches. This CDR3 region has 16 residues. The germline gives CDR1 SQVTM, CDR2 ANQGSEA. CDR3 region: CSVWGDRGRDLYGYTF. The CDR3 DNA is TGCAGCGTGTGGGGGGACAGGGGGCGCGACCTCTATGGCTACACCTTC.

This chain connects TRBV15 to TRBJ1-4, with a weak D call TRBD1 (5 bases). The CDR3 contains 17 residues. V was shortened by 2 bases and J by 2 bases, with 15 bases between the two germline ends. Germline assignment: CDR1 LNHNV and CDR2 YYDKDF (reference sequence). The CDR3: CATSRPGTWTTNEKLFF. The CDR3 nucleotides read TGTGCCACCAGCAGACCCGGGACCTGGACCACTAATGAAAAACTGTTTTTT. The whole variable domain, filled in from reference TRBV15 and TRBJ1-4, reads DAMVIQNPRYQVTQFGKPVTLSCSQTLNHNVMYWYQQKSSQAPKLLFHYYDKDFNNEADTPDNFQSRRPNTSFCFLDIRSPGLGDTAMYLCATSRPGTWTTNEKLFFGSGTQLSVL.